The present T cell receptor (beta chain) was sequenced within a study of neurological immune-mediated disorders. This clonotype was seen repeatedly, ten times or more. Its target is unknown. Overall study findings and caveats: HTLV-1-associated myelopathy ranked highest for TCR clonal expansion and multiple sclerosis lowest, beneath healthy controls. Across subjects, no CDR3 amino acid sequence appeared in expanded clones of more than one subject, a finding that suggested private repertoires in all groups. No link was found between any clinical or MRI feature and the multiple sclerosis repertoire cluster.

CDR1 and CDR2 (germline): SEHNR, FQNEAQ (reference sequence). The CDR3 totals 13 residues. Trimming took off 6 bases at V and 4 bases at J, with 10 bases between the two ends. PBMCs stored at -80 C, 2 million in total, were the source of the unsorted libraries. One entry per CDR3 protein, called by TCRdb with MiXCR from the 5' RACE reads. The sample lists around 130,000 distinct CDR3 sequences, about 3.2% seen once, with around 1.4% in the top ten. V and J are TRBV7-9 and TRBJ2-1; D is ambiguous. The sequence derives from a young woman with multiple sclerosis. The specimen was PBMCs. CDR3 residues: CASRTSSYNEQFF. CDR3 bases: TGTGCCAGCAGGACCTCCTCGTACAATGAGCAGTTCTTC.